Shown below are 29 T cell receptor beta chains from a single sample sequenced in a study of tumor and adjacent non-tumor tissue in lung cancer. No cell sorting was done before RNA was extracted from the tissue. The library came from three nested PCR rounds adapted from ARM-PCR protocols. TCRdb reprocessed the multiplex PCR reads via MiXCR and lists one record per CDR3 protein. The sample lists 68,000 or so distinct CDR3 sequences; 60% were seen once. Sample: lung tumor tissue. All receptors derive from a man between 50 and 59 years old with non-small cell lung cancer.

With regard to this clonotype: A read error may be the cause here, since a much bigger clone is one base away. The V call is TRBV30, the J call TRBJ2-5; 7 bases align to TRBD1. Germline V lookup: CDR1 GTSNPN, CDR2 SVGIG (reference sequence). The V gene end was trimmed by 1 base and the J gene end by 5 bases; junction bases not matched to a gene: 10. The CDR3 sequence is 15 residues long. The CDR3 reads CAWSDPRGSGETQYF. The CDR3 DNA reads TGTGCCTGGAGTGATCCCAGGGGGTCTGGGGAGACCCAGTACTTC.

The J gene is TRBJ1-6, the V gene TRBV20-1, with 7 bases lining up with TRBD1. The CDR3 is made up of 13 amino acids. J was trimmed by 5 bases and V by 7 bases; bases with no gene match: 5. Germline CDR1 and CDR2: DFQATT and SNEGSKA (reference sequence). The CDR3 loop is CSGSTGNNSPLHF. For the CDR3, the DNA is TGCAGTGGCTCGACAGGGAATAATTCACCCCTCCACTTT.

In this sample, this clonotype turned up many times. The CDR3 protein is CASSLVDTQYF. The CDR3 region has the DNA TGTGCCAGCAGCTTAGTAGATACGCAGTATTTT. The chain employs TRBV7-9 and TRBJ2-3; D uncertain. The germline gives CDR1 SEHNR, CDR2 FQNEAQ (reference sequence). V was shortened by 1 base and J by 5 bases, with 1 base between the two germline ends. The CDR3 spans 11 residues.

Turning to this clonotype: This may come from a read error, since a much larger clone is one base off. The chain combines TRBV5-1 with TRBJ1-1; maybe TRBD1 (6 bases). The CDR3 totals 14 residues. Germline assignment: CDR1 SGHRS and CDR2 YFSETQ. CDR3 nucleotides: TGCGCCAGCAGCACAGGGAGGCAGAACTCTGAAGCTTTCTTT. This codes for CASSTGRQNSEAFF.

Regarding this clonotype: A read error may be the cause here, since a much bigger clone is one base away. The CDR3 is CASSPRAAYQETQYF. In nucleotides, the CDR3 is TGCGCCAGCAGCCCGAGGGCAGCCTATCAAGAGACCCAGTACTTC. This chain joins TRBV4-1 and TRBJ2-5; D is possibly TRBD2 (5 bases). Trimming took 4 bases from V and 2 from J, leaving 14 bases between them. The CDR3 has 15 residues. Germline CDR1 reads MGHRA; CDR2 reads YSYEKL.

As regards this clonotype: Because it lacks the conserved phenylalanine or tryptophan at the end, this CDR3 is likely a read error. The chain carries TRBV13 and TRBJ2-1, with D uncertain. Germline loops: CDR1 PRHDT, CDR2 FYEKMQ (reference sequence). Trimming removed 7 bases at V and 13 bases at J, with 14 bases between. The CDR3 runs to 11 residues. In nucleotides, the CDR3 is TGTGCCAGCAACCCCGGCTGGGGACAGTTCCTC. Amino acids: CASNPGWGQFL.

On this clonotype itself: The CDR3 end shows no conserved phenylalanine or tryptophan, and so a read error is likely. The rearrangement links TRBV10-3 to TRBJ2-3; D ambiguous. The J call may be mistaken, given a closer DNA end match to TRBJ1-5. The CDR3 totals 15 residues. In germline, CDR1 is ENHRY, CDR2 SYGVKD. CDR3 bases: TGTGCCATCAAAGTGGGAGGAAAGGGCAGAGATACGCAGCATTAT. It specifies CAIKVGGKGRDTQHY.

The V and J genes are TRBV4-1 and TRBJ2-2; no clear D gene. Germline V lookup: CDR1 MGHRA, CDR2 YSYEKL. The CDR3 loop spans 16 amino acids. The ends were cut back, 1 base at V and 0 bases at J, with 9 bases in the middle. As DNA, the CDR3 is TGCGCCAGCAGCCAAGTTCCGGCCGCGAACACCGGGGAGCTGTTTTTT. Its protein is CASSQVPAANTGELFF.

This clonotype has at least ten counts. The genes are TRBV6-1 and TRBJ2-2; TRBD1 is a possible D gene (5 bases). Germline lookup yields CDR1 MNHNS and CDR2 SASEGT. This CDR3 spans 14 amino acids. The germline V and J ends were trimmed by 6 bases and 4 bases, with 12 bases remaining between them. CDR3 loop: CASSRQLSTGELFF. The CDR3 DNA follows: TGTGCCAGCAGCAGACAGCTGTCCACCGGGGAGCTGTTTTTT.

About this clonotype itself: The junction and the germline gene differ at one end; a read error may be behind it. J is TRBJ2-7 and V is TRBV7-9, with 8 bases aligning to TRBD1. CDR3 length: 12 amino acids. From germline, CDR1 is SEHNR and CDR2 FQNEAQ (reference sequence). The CDR3: CASSPGTGELYF. The CDR3 coding sequence is TGTGCCAGCAGCCCCGGGACAGGCGAGCTGTACTTC.

The CDR3 DNA follows: TGTGCCTGGAGTTGGATAAGCTCCTACAATGAGCAGTTCTTC. Amino acids: CAWSWISSYNEQFF. The chain employs TRBV30 and TRBJ2-1; D unclear. The CDR3 spans 14 residues. The germline gives CDR1 GTSNPN, CDR2 SVGIG (reference sequence). Trimming took off 2 bases at V and 0 bases at J, with 8 bases between the two ends.

In the case of this clonotype: A much larger clone sits a single nucleotide away, making a read error possible. The rearrangement joins TRBV14 to TRBJ1-3, with 8 positions matching TRBD1. This CDR3 comprises 16 residues. Germline-derived CDR1 and CDR2 are SGHDN and FVKESK. CDR3 sequence: CVSSQQSGTGGNTIYF. CDR3 DNA: TGTGTCAGCAGCCAACAATCCGGGACAGGTGGAAACACCATATATTTT.

The chain combines TRBV24-1 with TRBJ2-7; D could derive from TRBD1 or TRBD2 (5 bases each). CDR3 length equals 15 residues. Trimming took 6 bases from V and 1 from J, leaving 15 bases between them. Germline-derived CDR1 and CDR2 are KGHDR and SFDVKD. This CDR3 is CATSHSRENSYEQYF. The CDR3 DNA follows: TGTGCCACCAGTCATAGCAGGGAGAATTCCTACGAGCAGTACTTC.

This clonotype was detected only a few times. V is TRBV24-1 and J is TRBJ1-1; 8 positions agree with TRBD1. The CDR3 is 13 amino acids. Germline V gene sequence: CDR1 KGHDR, CDR2 SFDVKD. Germline trimming cut 4 bases from V and 10 bases from J; bases unmatched to any gene: 7. The CDR3 region has the DNA TGTGCCACCAGTGACCCCAGGACAGGGAGAGCTTTCTTT. Amino acids: CATSDPRTGRAFF.

A few counts support this clonotype. A much bigger clone sits one base away, suggesting this may be a read error. The chain employs TRBV14 and TRBJ2-7; D remains unclear. Germline CDR1 is SGHDN and CDR2 is FVKESK. The CDR3 sequence is 15 residues long. The CDR3 coding sequence is TGTGCCGGCAGCCAAGATACCGGCTTCCATTACGAGCAGTACTTC. It codes for CAGSQDTGFHYEQYF.

V and J are TRBV11-2 and TRBJ1-2; the match to TRBD1 covers 7 bases. The ends lost 4 bases at V and 4 bases at J; junction bases unmatched: 3. CDR1 is SGHAT and CDR2 is FQNNGV in the germline V gene. The CDR3 contains 13 residues. Here the CDR3 reads CASSSGTVYGYTF. In DNA form, the CDR3 reads TGTGCCAGCAGCTCCGGGACAGTCTATGGCTACACCTTC. The full variable domain, in which reference TRBV11-2 and TRBJ1-2 provide the parts outside the CDR3, is EAGVAQSPRYKIIEKRQSVAFWCNPISGHATLYWYQQILGQGPKLLIQFQNNGVVDDSQLPKDRFSAERLKGVDSTLKIQPAKLEDSAVYLCASSSGTVYGYTFGSGTRLTVV.

The V and J genes are TRBV10-3 and TRBJ2-1; 9 bases match TRBD1. This CDR3 region has 16 residues. The trim removed 2 bases at V and 15 bases at J, leaving 17 bases unmatched. Germline CDR1 is ENHRY and CDR2 is SYGVKD. The CDR3, as DNA: TGTGCCATCAGTGAGATATTAGAACAGGGGGCGGATGAGTGGTTCTTC. This encodes CAISEILEQGADEWFF.

This clonotype was recorded at least ten times. The chain recombines TRBV12-3 or TRBV12-4 with TRBJ1-2; no firm D call. The V end was cut by 2 bases, the J end by 8 bases, with 9 bases between. CDR3 size: 12 residues. CDR3 in amino acids: CASSLSGWGYTF. CDR3 nucleotide sequence: TGTGCCAGCAGTTTATCCGGGTGGGGCTACACCTTC.

As regards this clonotype: Given a much more abundant clone one base away, this may be a read error. The chain employs TRBV6-1 and TRBJ1-1; 8 bases fit TRBD1. The V gene's germline CDR1 is MNHNS and CDR2 SASEGT. This CDR3 region has 13 residues. The CDR3 reads CAGSLSGGFEAFF. For the CDR3, the DNA is TGTGCCGGCAGCCTGTCAGGGGGCTTTGAAGCTTTCTTT.

On this clonotype itself: Possible read error: a much larger clone is one base away. V usage is TRBV18 and J usage is TRBJ1-5; D is unresolved. From germline, CDR1 is KGHSH and CDR2 LQKENI. This CDR3 is 14 amino acids long. In DNA form, the CDR3 reads TGTGCCATCTCACCATATGATATTCGGCAGCCCCAGCATTTT. Residues: CAISPYDIRQPQHF.

On this clonotype: A much larger clone lies one base from this, so it may be a read error. The gene calls are TRBV12-3 or TRBV12-4 and TRBJ2-7, with TRBD1 matching over 8 bases. The CDR3 is made up of 12 amino acids. Trimming removed 7 bases from V and 5 bases from J; junction bases left unmatched: 4. The DNA of the CDR3 is TGTGCCAGCACCATGACAGGGGACGAGCAGTACTTC. Its protein is CASTMTGDEQYF.

Comments on this clonotype: This may arise from a read error, as a much more abundant clone is one base away. The chain carries TRBV4-2 and TRBJ1-4; 8 nucleotides agree with TRBD1. The CDR3 runs to 16 residues. Germline lookup yields CDR1 LGHNA and CDR2 YNFKEQ. V shed 4 bases, J shed 2 bases, and the junction held 6 bases outside the gene matches. The CDR3 DNA reads as TGTGCCAGCAGCCGACAGGGGATATCGACTAATGAAAAACTGTTTTTT. As protein: CASSRQGISTNEKLFF.

Comment on this clonotype: A much larger clone differs by one base, so this may be a read error. The CDR3 end shows no conserved phenylalanine or tryptophan, and so a read error is likely. The CDR3 DNA sequence: TGTGCCAGCAGTTCCGGGGCCCTGAACACTGAAGCTTTCTCT. Its protein product is CASSSGALNTEAFS. The J gene is TRBJ1-1, the V gene TRBV12-3 or TRBV12-4; tentatively, D is TRBD1 (5 bases). The CDR3 length is 14 residues. V lost 4 bases and J lost 0, with 9 bases in between.

Details on this clonotype: Compared with germline, one end of the junction differs, possibly owing to a read error. The chain is built from TRBV4-2 and TRBJ2-3; tentative D call: TRBD2 (5 bases). This CDR3 contains 16 residues. Germline loops: CDR1 LGHNA, CDR2 YNFKEQ. Here the CDR3 DNA reads TGTGCCAGTAGCCTAGCCTCGGGCCTCGCTGCAGATACGCAGTATTTT. Translation gives CASSLASGLAADTQYF.

Worth noting for this clonotype: One junction end does not reproduce the germline sequence, and a read error may be involved. The chain couples TRBV29-1 to TRBJ1-1, with D perhaps matching TRBD1 (5 bases). The CDR3 runs to 14 residues. Germline CDR1 SQVTM, CDR2 ANQGSEA. The CDR3: CSARTWGLYTEAFF. DNA of the CDR3: TGCAGCGCCAGGACGTGGGGCTTGTACACTGAAGCCTTCTTT.

Worth noting for this clonotype: One end of the junction does not line up with germline, which may come from a read error. The J gene is TRBJ2-5, the V gene TRBV11-1; 12 bases are shared with TRBD2. CDR3 length equals 16 residues. Looked up from germline, CDR1 is SGHAT and CDR2 is FQDESV (reference sequence). The CDR3 bases are TGTGCCAGTAGCTCCTGGACTAGCGGGGTACATGATACCCAGTACTTC. Its protein product is CASSSWTSGVHDTQYF.

This clonotype came up many times. The chain employs TRBV6-1 and TRBJ2-5; D is perhaps TRBD1 (5 bases). The V gene's germline CDR1 is MNHNS and CDR2 SASEGT. V gave up 5 bases and J gave up 1 base, with 11 bases separating them. This CDR3 has 14 amino acids. The CDR3 region has the DNA TGTGCCAGCAGTAATACAGGAATCCAAGAGACCCAGTACTTC. It encodes CASSNTGIQETQYF.

J is TRBJ2-7 and V is TRBV6-5; TRBD2 is a possible D gene (6 bases). Looked up from germline, CDR1 is MNHEY and CDR2 is SVGAGI. This CDR3 region has 13 residues. This chain's CDR3 is CASARRDGYEQYV. CDR3 DNA: TGTGCTAGCGCCAGGCGGGATGGCTACGAGCAGTACGTC.

The chain combines TRBV20-1 with TRBJ1-5, with a weak D call TRBD1 (5 bases). The V gene lost 5 bases and the J gene lost 3 bases, with 17 bases spanning the gap. The CDR3 extends over 15 amino acids. Per the germline V gene, CDR1 is DFQATT and CDR2 is SNEGSKA (reference sequence). This chain's CDR3 is CSAPNTGGNNQPQHF. The CDR3 DNA sequence: TGCAGTGCTCCGAACACGGGGGGTAACAATCAGCCCCAGCATTTT.